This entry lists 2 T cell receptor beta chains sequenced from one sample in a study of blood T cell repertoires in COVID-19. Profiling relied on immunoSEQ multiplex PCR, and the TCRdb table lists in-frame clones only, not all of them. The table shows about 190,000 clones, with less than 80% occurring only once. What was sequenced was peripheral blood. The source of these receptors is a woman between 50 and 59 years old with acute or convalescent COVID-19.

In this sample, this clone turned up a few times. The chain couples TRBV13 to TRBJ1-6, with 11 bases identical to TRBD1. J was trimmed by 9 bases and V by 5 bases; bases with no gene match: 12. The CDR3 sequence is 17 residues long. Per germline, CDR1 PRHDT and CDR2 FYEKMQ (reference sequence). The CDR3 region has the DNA TGTGCCAGCAGCCGAAAGCGGGCCGGGACAGGGGGTTCACCCCTCCACTTT. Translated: CASSRKRAGTGGSPLHF.

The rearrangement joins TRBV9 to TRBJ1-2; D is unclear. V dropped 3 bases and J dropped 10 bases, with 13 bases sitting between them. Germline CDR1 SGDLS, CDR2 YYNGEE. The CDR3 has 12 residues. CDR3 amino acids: CASSASSEDYTF. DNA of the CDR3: TGTGCCAGCAGCGCCTCCAGTGAGGACTACACCTTC. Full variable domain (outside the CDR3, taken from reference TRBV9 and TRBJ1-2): DSGVTQTPKHLITATGQRVTLRCSPRSGDLSVYWYQQSLDQGLQFLIQYYNGEERAKGNILERFSAQQFPDLHSELNLSSLELGDSALYFCASSASSEDYTFGSGTRLTVV.